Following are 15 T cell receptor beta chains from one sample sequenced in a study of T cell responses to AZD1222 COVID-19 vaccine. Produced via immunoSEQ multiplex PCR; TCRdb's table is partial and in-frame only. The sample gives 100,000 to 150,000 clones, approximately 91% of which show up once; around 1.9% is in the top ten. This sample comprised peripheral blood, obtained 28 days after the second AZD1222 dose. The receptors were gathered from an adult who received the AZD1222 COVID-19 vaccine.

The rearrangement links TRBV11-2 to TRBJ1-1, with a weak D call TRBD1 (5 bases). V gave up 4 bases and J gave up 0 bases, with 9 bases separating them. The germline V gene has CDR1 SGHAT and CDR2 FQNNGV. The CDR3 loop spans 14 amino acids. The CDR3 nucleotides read TGTGCCAGCAGCTCAGGACATGTGAACACTGAAGCTTTCTTT. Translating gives CASSSGHVNTEAFF.

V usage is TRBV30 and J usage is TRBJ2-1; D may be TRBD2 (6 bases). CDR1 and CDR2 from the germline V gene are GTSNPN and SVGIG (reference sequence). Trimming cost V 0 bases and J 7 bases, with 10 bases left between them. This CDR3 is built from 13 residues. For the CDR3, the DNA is TGTGCCTGGAGTGTCGGGGGTGGGAATGAGCAGTTCTTC. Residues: CAWSVGGGNEQFF.

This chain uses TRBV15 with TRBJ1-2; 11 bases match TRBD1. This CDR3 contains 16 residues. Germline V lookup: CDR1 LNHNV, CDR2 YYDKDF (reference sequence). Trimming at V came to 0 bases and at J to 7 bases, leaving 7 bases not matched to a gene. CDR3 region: CATSRDSQGQGAGYTF. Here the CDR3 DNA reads TGTGCCACCAGCAGAGATTCCCAAGGACAGGGGGCTGGCTACACCTTC.

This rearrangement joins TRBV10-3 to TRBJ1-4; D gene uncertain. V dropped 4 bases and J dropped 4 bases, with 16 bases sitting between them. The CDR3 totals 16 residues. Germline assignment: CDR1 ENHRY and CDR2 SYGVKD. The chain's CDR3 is CAISAAPGEGNEKLFF. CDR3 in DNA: TGTGCCATCAGTGCCGCCCCCGGAGAGGGTAATGAAAAACTGTTTTTT.

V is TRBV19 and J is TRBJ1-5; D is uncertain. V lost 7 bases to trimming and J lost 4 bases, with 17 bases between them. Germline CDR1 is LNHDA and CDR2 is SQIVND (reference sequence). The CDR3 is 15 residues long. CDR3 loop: CASTQVAGGNQPQHF. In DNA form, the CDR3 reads TGTGCCAGTACTCAGGTGGCAGGAGGAAATCAGCCCCAGCATTTT.

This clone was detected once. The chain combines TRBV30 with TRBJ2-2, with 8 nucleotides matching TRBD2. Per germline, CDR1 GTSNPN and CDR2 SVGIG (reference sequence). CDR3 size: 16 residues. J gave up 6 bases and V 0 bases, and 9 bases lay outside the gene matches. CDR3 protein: CAWSVGVTSAPGELFF. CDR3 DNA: TGTGCCTGGAGTGTGGGGGTGACTAGCGCCCCCGGGGAGCTGTTTTTT.

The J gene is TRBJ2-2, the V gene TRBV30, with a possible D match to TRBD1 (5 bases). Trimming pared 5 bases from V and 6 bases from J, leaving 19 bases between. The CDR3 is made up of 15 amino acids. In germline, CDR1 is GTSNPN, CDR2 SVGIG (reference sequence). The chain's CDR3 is CAWGAGRAGPGELFF. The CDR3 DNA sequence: TGTGCCTGGGGGGCCGGTAGGGCTGGGCCCGGGGAGCTGTTTTTT.

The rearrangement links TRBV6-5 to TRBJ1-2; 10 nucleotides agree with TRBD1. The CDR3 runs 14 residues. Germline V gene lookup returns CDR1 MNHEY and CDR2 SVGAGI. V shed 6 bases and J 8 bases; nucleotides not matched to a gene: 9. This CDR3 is CASSFIGQGEGYTF. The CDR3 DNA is TGTGCCAGCAGCTTCATCGGACAGGGGGAAGGCTACACCTTC.

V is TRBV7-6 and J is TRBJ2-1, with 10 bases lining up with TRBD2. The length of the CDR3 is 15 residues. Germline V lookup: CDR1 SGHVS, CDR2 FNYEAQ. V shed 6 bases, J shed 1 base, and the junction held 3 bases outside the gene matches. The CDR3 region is CASRPLAGSYNEQFF. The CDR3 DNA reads TGTGCCAGCAGACCACTAGCGGGATCCTACAATGAGCAGTTCTTC.

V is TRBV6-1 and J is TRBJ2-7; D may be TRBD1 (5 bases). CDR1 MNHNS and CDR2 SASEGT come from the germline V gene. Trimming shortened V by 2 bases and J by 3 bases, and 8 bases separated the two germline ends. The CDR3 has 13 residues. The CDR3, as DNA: TGTGCCAGCAGTGAACAGGGCTACTACGAGCAGTACGTC. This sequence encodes CASSEQGYYEQYV.

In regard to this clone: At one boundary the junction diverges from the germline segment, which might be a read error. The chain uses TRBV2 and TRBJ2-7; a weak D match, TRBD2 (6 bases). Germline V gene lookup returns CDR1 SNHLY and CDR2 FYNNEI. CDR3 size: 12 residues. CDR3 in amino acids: CASSEPGDSRLF. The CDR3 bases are TGTGCCAGCAGTGAACCTGGGGACTCACGGCTCTTC.

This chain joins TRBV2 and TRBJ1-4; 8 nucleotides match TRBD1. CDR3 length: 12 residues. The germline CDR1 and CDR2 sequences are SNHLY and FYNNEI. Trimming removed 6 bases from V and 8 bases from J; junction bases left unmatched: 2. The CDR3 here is CASSGQGEKLFF. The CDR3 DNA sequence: TGTGCCAGCAGCGGACAGGGAGAAAAACTGTTTTTT.

CDR3 amino acids: CASSMRTEAFF. CDR3 nucleotide sequence: TGTGCCAGCTCCATGAGGACTGAAGCTTTCTTT. V is TRBV18 and J is TRBJ1-1; D ambiguous. Germline CDR1 reads KGHSH; CDR2 reads LQKENI. The CDR3 extends over 11 amino acids. The V and J ends lost 6 bases and 5 bases respectively, with 7 bases between them.

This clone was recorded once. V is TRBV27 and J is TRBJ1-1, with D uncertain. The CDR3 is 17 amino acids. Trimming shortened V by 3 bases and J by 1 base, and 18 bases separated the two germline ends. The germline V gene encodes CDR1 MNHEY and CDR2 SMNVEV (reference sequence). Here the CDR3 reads CASSLRAVWQGNTEAFF. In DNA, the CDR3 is TGTGCCAGCAGTTTGCGGGCAGTCTGGCAAGGGAACACTGAAGCTTTCTTT.

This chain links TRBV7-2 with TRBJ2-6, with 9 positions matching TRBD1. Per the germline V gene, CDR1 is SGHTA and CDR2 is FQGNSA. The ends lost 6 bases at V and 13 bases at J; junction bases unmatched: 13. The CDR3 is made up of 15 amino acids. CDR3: CASRTSTGGPGVLTF. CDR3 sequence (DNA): TGTGCCAGCAGGACTTCGACAGGGGGGCCGGGAGTCCTGACTTTC.